This entry lists 17 T cell receptor beta chains sequenced from one sample in a study of T cell responses to AZD1222 COVID-19 vaccine. Only in-frame clones appear in the TCRdb table, and some are missing; sequencing was by immunoSEQ multiplex PCR. The sample records about 130,000 clones, 90% being singletons. The specimen comprised peripheral blood, sampled on day 0 of AZD1222 vaccination. These receptors came from an adult in good health.

This sequence joins TRBV19 and TRBJ1-6; possible D gene TRBD1, 6 bases. The CDR3 runs to 17 residues. The germline V gene encodes CDR1 LNHDA and CDR2 SQIVND (reference sequence). The germline V and J ends were trimmed by 9 bases and 0 bases, with 18 bases remaining between them. CDR3 nucleotides: TGTGCCAGCAATCCGGACAGTCTAAGCTCCTATAATTCACCCCTCCACTTT. It yields the protein CASNPDSLSSYNSPLHF.

The chain has TRBV7-3 and TRBJ2-1; maybe TRBD1 (5 bases). The ends were cut back, 3 bases at V and 0 bases at J, with 9 bases in the middle. Germline loops: CDR1 SGHTA, CDR2 FQGTGA. The CDR3 sequence is 15 residues long. For the CDR3, the DNA is TGTGCCAGCAGCTTGGAAGGGGTCTCCTACAATGAGCAGTTCTTC. It translates to CASSLEGVSYNEQFF.

This sequence joins TRBV28 and TRBJ1-2; 8 bases are shared with TRBD1. Trimming took 6 bases from V and 1 from J; bases not matched to a gene: 7. The CDR3 spans 15 residues. Germline V gives CDR1 MDHEN, CDR2 SYDVKM. Here the CDR3 reads CASREGTGHNYGYTF. DNA for the CDR3: TGTGCCAGCAGGGAAGGGACAGGCCATAACTATGGCTACACCTTC.

As to this clone: The same CDR3 also results from other DNA sequences found in this sample. This rearrangement joins TRBV18 to TRBJ1-1; D may be TRBD1 (6 bases). CDR3 length: 13 residues. Trimming cost V 4 bases and J 1 base, with 7 bases left between them. The V gene's germline CDR1 is KGHSH and CDR2 LQKENI. The CDR3 reads CASSLTGNTEAFF. The CDR3, as DNA: TGTGCCAGCTCACTGACAGGGAACACTGAAGCTTTCTTT.

V and J are TRBV6-1 and TRBJ1-3; D is unclear. The germline CDR1 and CDR2 sequences are MNHNS and SASEGT. This CDR3 has 17 residues. V was shortened by 3 bases and J by 0 bases, with 15 bases between the two germline ends. The CDR3 region is CASSELIGLLSGNTIYF. CDR3 sequence (DNA): TGTGCCAGCAGTGAGTTGATAGGCCTACTCTCTGGAAACACCATATATTTT.

This chain joins TRBV20-1 and TRBJ2-1; D unclear. In germline, CDR1 is DFQATT, CDR2 SNEGSKA (reference sequence). The CDR3 extends over 11 amino acids. The V and J ends lost 5 bases and 5 bases respectively, with 7 bases between them. The CDR3 here is CSALGHNEQFF. DNA for the CDR3: TGCAGTGCTCTCGGGCACAATGAGCAGTTCTTC.

V and J are TRBV30 and TRBJ2-1, with D uncertain. This CDR3 region has 15 residues. CDR1 is GTSNPN, CDR2 SVGIG, per germline (reference sequence). The V end lost 6 bases, the J end lost 5 bases, and 20 bases lay between the germline ends. DNA of the CDR3: TGTGCCTGCCATGGACCCCGATCCGTCCACAATGAGCAGTTCTTC. Translation: CACHGPRSVHNEQFF.

About this clone itself: At one end the junction does not follow the germline gene, possibly because of a read error. This chain joins TRBV2 and TRBJ1-2; D is possibly TRBD1 (6 bases). CDR3 length equals 16 residues. Germline lookup yields CDR1 SNHLY and CDR2 FYNNEI. CDR3 nucleotide sequence: TGCGGCGGGGGGGACAAGGAATTCCAAATGAAATATGGCTACACCTTC. Translated, it gives CGGGDKEFQMKYGYTF.

The V and J genes are TRBV19 and TRBJ1-1; TRBD1 matches 7 bases. CDR1 and CDR2 (germline): LNHDA, SQIVND (reference sequence). The junction had 6 bases not matched to a gene; V was cut back by 7 bases and J by 1 base. The CDR3 has 14 amino acids. CDR3 region: CASKKQGTNTEAFF. CDR3 DNA sequence: TGTGCCAGTAAAAAACAGGGGACGAACACTGAAGCTTTCTTT.

The J gene is TRBJ1-1, the V gene TRBV7-9, with no clear D. Trimming took off 5 bases at V and 0 bases at J, with 13 bases between the two ends. The V gene's germline CDR1 is SEHNR and CDR2 FQNEAQ (reference sequence). The CDR3 totals 15 residues. CDR3 in amino acids: CASSTPQGMNTEAFF. The CDR3 DNA sequence: TGTGCCAGCAGCACCCCGCAAGGCATGAACACTGAAGCTTTCTTT.

The chain has TRBV5-6 and TRBJ2-2; tentatively, D is TRBD1 (5 bases). This CDR3 has 15 residues. The germline gives CDR1 SGHDT, CDR2 YYEEEE. Trimming shortened V by 4 bases and J by 4 bases, and 14 bases separated the two germline ends. The CDR3 DNA is TGTGCCAGCAGCCCCCAGGGTTTAGGCACCGGGGAGCTGTTTTTT. It translates to CASSPQGLGTGELFF.

The V call is TRBV11-2, the J call TRBJ1-3; tentative D call: TRBD1 (5 bases). Germline assignment: CDR1 SGHAT and CDR2 FQNNGV. V was pared by 1 base and J by 2 bases, with 9 bases between. The CDR3 covers 15 residues. The CDR3 DNA reads TGTGCCAGCAGCTTAGGGGGCAGGGCTGGAAACACCATATATTTT. It encodes CASSLGGRAGNTIYF.

V and J are TRBV10-3 and TRBJ1-1; 9 positions match TRBD1. V shed 5 bases and J 2 bases; nucleotides not matched to a gene: 3. The CDR3 is 14 amino acids. Germline V CDR1 and CDR2: ENHRY, SYGVKD. CDR3 DNA sequence: TGTGCCATCAGTCGGGGACAGGGAAACACTGAAGCTTTCTTT. As protein: CAISRGQGNTEAFF.

This chain links TRBV4-3 with TRBJ1-4; 11 positions agree with TRBD1. Trimming at V came to 1 base and at J to 8 bases, leaving 6 bases not matched to a gene. The length of the CDR3 is 16 residues. CDR1 is LGHNA, CDR2 YSLEER, per germline. The CDR3, as DNA: TGCGCCAGCAGCCAAGGCGGGACAGGGGGAGGAGAAAAACTGTTTTTT. Amino acids: CASSQGGTGGGEKLFF.

CDR3 DNA sequence: TGTGCCAGCAGTCCCCCCCAAACCCGGCAGCCCCAGCATTTT. This codes for CASSPPQTRQPQHF. The V gene is TRBV28, the J gene TRBJ1-5; unclear D gene. There are 14 residues in the CDR3. Trimming took off 5 bases at V and 7 bases at J, with 15 bases between the two ends. Germline assignment: CDR1 MDHEN and CDR2 SYDVKM.

The rearrangement links TRBV19 to TRBJ1-1; D is possibly TRBD1 (5 bases). Germline lookup yields CDR1 LNHDA and CDR2 SQIVND (reference sequence). The CDR3 is 15 amino acids. V was clipped by 5 bases and J by 5 bases, with 18 bases between them. The CDR3 nucleotides read TGTGCCAGTAGTCCCCCAGGGAGGTCGTATACTGAAGCTTTCTTT. Translation: CASSPPGRSYTEAFF.

The V and J genes are TRBV28 and TRBJ1-1; D is undetermined. In germline, CDR1 is MDHEN, CDR2 SYDVKM. This CDR3 comprises 13 residues. V lost 3 bases to trimming and J lost 1 base, with 6 bases between them. The CDR3 DNA reads as TGTGCCAGCAGTTTTCGGAAGAACACTGAAGCTTTCTTT. This gives the protein CASSFRKNTEAFF.